This TCR beta chain was recorded in a study of T cell clonotyping in hematopoietic cell transplantation. This CDR3 spans 13 amino acids. The germline V gene encodes CDR1 SGHDN and CDR2 FVKESK. Trimming shortened V by 4 bases and J by 1 base, and 8 bases separated the two germline ends. Findings and caveats of the study: Few recipient clonotypes overlapped donors; over 95% were de novo at given depth. Broader posttransplant TCR repertoire diversity was predicted by graft donor and pretransplant recipient Inverse Simpson Index values.

TCRdb's copy holds only in-frame clones and misses some; the assay was immunoSEQ multiplex PCR. Of tens of thousands of clones in the sample, roughly 90% were seen once. This clone was counted once. Its specificity is not known. Time point defined: recipient sample about 28 days before transplant, after cytoreduction. The receptor was isolated from a young man with biphenotypic leukemia. Some clones in this sample may be carry-over from other donors' samples. The chain joins TRBV14 to TRBJ2-7; D gene unclear. Here the sequenced sample was peripheral blood mononuclear cells, taken before stem cell transplant. This CDR3 is CASSLGNSYEQYF. The CDR3 DNA sequence: TGTGCCAGCAGCCTAGGGAATTCCTACGAGCAGTACTTC.